Following are 8 T cell receptor beta chains from one sample sequenced in a study of cytomegalovirus exposure and HLA in healthy donors. This PCR relied on a set of 60 Vbeta primers and 13 Jbeta primers. Assay used: immunoSEQ multiplex PCR; TCRdb lists only in-frame clones, some missing. The sample lists over 150,000 clones, around 70% occurring once. Sequenced: PBMCs. Receptors were obtained from a man between 25 and 39 years old in good health and CMV-seronegative.

This clone was recorded only once. The chain uses TRBV27 and TRBJ1-4; D might be TRBD1 (6 bases). The germline V and J ends were trimmed by 6 bases and 10 bases, with 15 bases remaining between them. CDR1 and CDR2 (germline): MNHEY, SMNVEV (reference sequence). The CDR3 is 13 amino acids. In nucleotides, the CDR3 is TGTGCCAGCAGCTCAGGGGCTGTGGCAAAACTGTTTTTT. Translating it yields CASSSGAVAKLFF.

V is TRBV4-2 and J is TRBJ2-2; 9 bases are shared with TRBD1. This CDR3 has 14 residues. Losses at the gene ends were 3 bases for V and 6 bases for J; bases not matched to a gene: 2. The germline V gene has CDR1 LGHNA and CDR2 YNFKEQ. The CDR3 nucleotides read TGTGCCAGCAGCCAGGACAGGGGAGCCGGGGAGCTGTTTTTT. It is translated as CASSQDRGAGELFF.

This sequence joins TRBV2 and TRBJ2-3; 8 bases are shared with TRBD2. Germline CDR1 is SNHLY and CDR2 is FYNNEI. The CDR3 is 14 residues long. V gave up 6 bases and J gave up 6 bases; unmatched junction bases: 8. DNA of the CDR3: TGTGCCAGCAGGGCGACTAGCGTAGGCGATACGCAGTATTTT. Its protein is CASRATSVGDTQYF.

Points on this clone: One junction end does not reproduce the germline sequence, and a read error may be involved. This chain links TRBV2 with TRBJ1-5; the D gene is possibly TRBD1 (5 bases). This CDR3 contains 13 residues. Germline V gives CDR1 SNHLY, CDR2 FYNNEI. CDR3 DNA: TGTGCCAGCATGGGTAGGGGAGGTCAGCCCCAGAATTTT. It codes for CASMGRGGQPQNF.

The V call is TRBV18, the J call TRBJ1-4, with 9 bases identical to TRBD1. The CDR3 has 13 amino acids. Trimming cost V 8 bases and J 3 bases; bases outside gene matches: 1. Germline values: CDR1 KGHSH, CDR2 LQKENI. The CDR3 protein is CASRQGANEKLFF. For the CDR3, the DNA is TGTGCCAGCCGACAGGGGGCTAATGAAAAACTGTTTTTT.

V and J are TRBV27 and TRBJ1-6, with 7 bases that match TRBD1. With V trimmed by 3 bases and J by 4 bases, 3 bases remained unmatched. CDR1 and CDR2 from the germline V gene are MNHEY and SMNVEV (reference sequence). The CDR3 spans 15 residues. Written as DNA, the CDR3 is TGTGCCAGCAGTTTGCGACAGGGATATAATTCACCCCTCCACTTT. Its protein is CASSLRQGYNSPLHF.

The chain carries TRBV25-1 and TRBJ2-4; maybe TRBD1 (6 bases). This CDR3 spans 13 amino acids. Deletions cut 5 bases from V and 7 bases from J, with 12 bases between. Germline V gives CDR1 MGHDK, CDR2 SYGVNS. The CDR3 here is CASSPGARNIQYF. CDR3 nucleotide sequence: TGTGCCAGCAGTCCAGGGGCGAGGAACATTCAGTACTTC. Looking up the rest from reference TRBV25-1 and TRBJ2-4 gives the full variable domain: EADIYQTPRYLVIGTGKKITLECSQTMGHDKMYWYQQDPGMELHLIHYSYGVNSTEKGDLSSESTVSRIRTEHFPLTLESARPSHTSQYLCASSPGARNIQYFGAGTRLSVL.

This clone came up a few times. This sequence joins TRBV5-4 and TRBJ1-2, with D possibly being TRBD1 (5 bases). Deletions cut 2 bases from V and 2 bases from J, with 7 bases between. The CDR3 sequence is 13 residues long. Germline lookup yields CDR1 SGHNT and CDR2 YYREEE (reference sequence). The CDR3 bases are TGTGCCAGCAGCTTTTCAGGGAACTATGGCTACACCTTC. Translating gives CASSFSGNYGYTF.